The TCR beta chain described here comes from a study of blood T cell repertoires in COVID-19. For the study at large: Spain, Italy and the United States supplied samples that represented acute and convalescent COVID-19. Sources were T cells, B-cell-depleted T cells, or PBMCs; the material itself was cDNA or gDNA.

The CDR3 runs to 13 residues. Per the germline V gene, CDR1 is SGDLS and CDR2 is YYNGEE. Trimming took off 0 bases at V and 9 bases at J, with 10 bases between the two ends. As handled by the study authors: Scientists estimated how many nucleated cells there were by amplifying reference gene primers. The protocol was immunoSEQ multiplex PCR, while the TCRdb copy is restricted to in-frame clones and leaves out a portion. V and J calls and clone size are as listed in that table; D and trimming were resolved from the DNA. The sample carries fewer than 110,000 clones, 92% recorded once. The sequencing sample was made of peripheral blood. The chain carries TRBV9 and TRBJ2-4; weak D call: TRBD1 (5 bases). The clonotype originates from a man between 45 and 60 years old with active COVID-19. The chain's CDR3 is CASSVGQGSIQYF. Here the CDR3 DNA reads TGTGCCAGCAGCGTAGGGCAGGGAAGCATTCAGTACTTC.